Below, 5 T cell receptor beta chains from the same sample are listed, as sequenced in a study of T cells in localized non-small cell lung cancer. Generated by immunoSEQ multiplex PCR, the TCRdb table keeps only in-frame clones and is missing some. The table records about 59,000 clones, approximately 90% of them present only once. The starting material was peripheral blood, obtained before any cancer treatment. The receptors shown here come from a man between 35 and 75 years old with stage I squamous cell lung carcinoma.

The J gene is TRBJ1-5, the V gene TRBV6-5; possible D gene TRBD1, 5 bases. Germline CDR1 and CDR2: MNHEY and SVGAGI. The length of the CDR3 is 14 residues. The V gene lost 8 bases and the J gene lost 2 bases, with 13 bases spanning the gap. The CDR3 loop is CASLFRVRNQPQHF. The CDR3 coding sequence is TGTGCCAGCTTATTCAGGGTGCGCAATCAGCCCCAGCATTTT.

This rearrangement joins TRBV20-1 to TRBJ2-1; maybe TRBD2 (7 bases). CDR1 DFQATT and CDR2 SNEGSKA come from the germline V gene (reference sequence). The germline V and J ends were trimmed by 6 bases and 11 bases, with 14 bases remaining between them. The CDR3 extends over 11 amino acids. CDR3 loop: CSAARGGQQFF. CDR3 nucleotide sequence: TGCAGTGCCGCGAGGGGGGGTCAGCAGTTCTTC.

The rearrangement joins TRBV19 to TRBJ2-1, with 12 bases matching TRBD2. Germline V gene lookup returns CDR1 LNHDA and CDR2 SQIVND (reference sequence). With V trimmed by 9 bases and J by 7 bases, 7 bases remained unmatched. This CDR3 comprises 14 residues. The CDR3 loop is CASGTSGLWNEQFF. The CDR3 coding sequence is TGTGCCAGCGGGACTAGCGGGTTATGGAATGAGCAGTTCTTC.

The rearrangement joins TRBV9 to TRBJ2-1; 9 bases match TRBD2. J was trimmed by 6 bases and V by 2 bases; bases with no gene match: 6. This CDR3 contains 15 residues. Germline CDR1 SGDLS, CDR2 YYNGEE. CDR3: CASSVRLAGFNEQFF. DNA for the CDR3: TGTGCCAGCAGCGTTAGGCTAGCGGGATTCAATGAGCAGTTCTTC.

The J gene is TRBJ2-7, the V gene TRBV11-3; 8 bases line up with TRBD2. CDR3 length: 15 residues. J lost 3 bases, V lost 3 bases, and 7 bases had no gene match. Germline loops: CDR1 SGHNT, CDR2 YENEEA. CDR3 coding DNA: TGTGCCAGCAGCTTTACTAGCGGAGGGATCTACGAGCAGTACTTC. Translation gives CASSFTSGGIYEQYF.